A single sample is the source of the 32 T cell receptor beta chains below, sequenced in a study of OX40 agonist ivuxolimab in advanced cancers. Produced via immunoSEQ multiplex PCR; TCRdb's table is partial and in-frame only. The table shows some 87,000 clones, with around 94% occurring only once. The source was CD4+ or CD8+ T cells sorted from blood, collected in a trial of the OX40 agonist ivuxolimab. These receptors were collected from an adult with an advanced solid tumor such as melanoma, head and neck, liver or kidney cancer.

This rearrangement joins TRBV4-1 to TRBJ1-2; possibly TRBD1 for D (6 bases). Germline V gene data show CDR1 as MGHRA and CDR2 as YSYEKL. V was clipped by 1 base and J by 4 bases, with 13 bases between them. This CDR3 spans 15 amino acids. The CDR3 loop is CASSQASGGLYGYTF. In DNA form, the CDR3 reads TGCGCCAGCAGCCAAGCCTCTGGGGGGCTCTATGGCTACACCTTC.

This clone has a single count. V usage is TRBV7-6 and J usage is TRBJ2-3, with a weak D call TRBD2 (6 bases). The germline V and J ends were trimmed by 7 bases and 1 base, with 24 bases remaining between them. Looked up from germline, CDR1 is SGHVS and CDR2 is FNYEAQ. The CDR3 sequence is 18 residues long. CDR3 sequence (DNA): TGTGCCAGCAAAAAGGAGCGCGGAAACCCGGGGGGCACAGATACGCAGTATTTT. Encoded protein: CASKKERGNPGGTDTQYF. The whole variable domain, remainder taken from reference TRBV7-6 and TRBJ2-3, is GAGVSQSPRYKVTKRGQDVALRCDPISGHVSLYWYRQALGQGPEFLTYFNYEAQQDKSGLPNDRFSAERPEGSISTLTIQRTEQRDSAMYRCASKKERGNPGGTDTQYFGPGTRLTVL.

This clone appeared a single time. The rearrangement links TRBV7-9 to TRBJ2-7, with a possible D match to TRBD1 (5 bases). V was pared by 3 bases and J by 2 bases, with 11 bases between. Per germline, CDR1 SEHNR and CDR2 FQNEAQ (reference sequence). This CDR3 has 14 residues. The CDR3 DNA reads TGTGCCAGCAGCTTCAGTCAGGGAACCTACGAGCAGTACTTC. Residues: CASSFSQGTYEQYF.

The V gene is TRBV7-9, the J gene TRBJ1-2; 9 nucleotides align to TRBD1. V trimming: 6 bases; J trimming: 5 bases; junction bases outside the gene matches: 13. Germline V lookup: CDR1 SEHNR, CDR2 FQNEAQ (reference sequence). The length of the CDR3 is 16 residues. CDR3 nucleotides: TGTGCCAGCAGAGACATCACCGGGACAGGGACTTATGGCTACACCTTC. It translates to CASRDITGTGTYGYTF.

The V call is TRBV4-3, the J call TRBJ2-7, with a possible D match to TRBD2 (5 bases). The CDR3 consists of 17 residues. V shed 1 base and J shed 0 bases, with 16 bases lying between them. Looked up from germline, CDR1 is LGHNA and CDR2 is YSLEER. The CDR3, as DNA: TGCGCCAGCAGCCAAGCCGTGGCGGGCAGGAGCTCCTACGAGCAGTACTTC. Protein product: CASSQAVAGRSSYEQYF.

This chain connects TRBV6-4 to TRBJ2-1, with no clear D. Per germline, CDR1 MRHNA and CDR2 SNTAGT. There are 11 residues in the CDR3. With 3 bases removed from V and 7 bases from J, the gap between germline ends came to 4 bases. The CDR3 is CASSEGNEQFF. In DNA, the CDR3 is TGTGCCAGCAGTGAGGGGAATGAGCAGTTCTTC.

CDR3 nucleotides: TGTGCCAGCAGTTTATGTCAGGGGCAAGAGACCCAGTACTTC. Its protein is CASSLCQGQETQYF. The chain uses TRBV28 and TRBJ2-5; tentatively, D is TRBD1 (6 bases). The CDR3 loop spans 14 amino acids. Trimming removed 0 bases at V and 2 bases at J, with 7 bases between. The germline CDR1 and CDR2 sequences are MDHEN and SYDVKM. The variable domain in full, completed from reference TRBV28 and TRBJ2-5, reads DVKVTQSSRYLVKRTGEKVFLECVQDMDHENMFWYRQDPGLGLRLIYFSYDVKMKEKGDIPEGYSVSREKKERFSLILESASTNQTSMYLCASSLCQGQETQYFGPGTRLLVL.

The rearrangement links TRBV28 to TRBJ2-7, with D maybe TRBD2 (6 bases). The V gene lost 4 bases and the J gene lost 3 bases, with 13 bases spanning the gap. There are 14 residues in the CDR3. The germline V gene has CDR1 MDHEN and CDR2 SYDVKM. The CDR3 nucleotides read TGTGCCAGCAGTTCCCAAGGGACTTTCTACGAGCAGTACTTC. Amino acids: CASSSQGTFYEQYF.

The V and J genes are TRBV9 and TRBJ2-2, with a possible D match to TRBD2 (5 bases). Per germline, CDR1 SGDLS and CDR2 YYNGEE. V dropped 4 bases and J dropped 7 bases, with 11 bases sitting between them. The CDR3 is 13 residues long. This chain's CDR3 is CASSLQGGGELFF. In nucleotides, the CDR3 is TGTGCCAGCAGCCTCCAAGGAGGCGGGGAGCTGTTTTTT. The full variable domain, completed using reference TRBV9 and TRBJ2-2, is DSGVTQTPKHLITATGQRVTLRCSPRSGDLSVYWYQQSLDQGLQFLIQYYNGEERAKGNILERFSAQQFPDLHSELNLSSLELGDSALYFCASSLQGGGELFFGEGSRLTVL.

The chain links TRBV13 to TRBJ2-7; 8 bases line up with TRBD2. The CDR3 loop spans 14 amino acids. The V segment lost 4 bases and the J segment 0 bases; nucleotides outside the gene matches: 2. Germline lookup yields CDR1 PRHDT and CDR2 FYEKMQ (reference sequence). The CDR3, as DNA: TGTGCCAGCAGCTCCACTAGCGGCTCCTACGAGCAGTACTTC. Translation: CASSSTSGSYEQYF.

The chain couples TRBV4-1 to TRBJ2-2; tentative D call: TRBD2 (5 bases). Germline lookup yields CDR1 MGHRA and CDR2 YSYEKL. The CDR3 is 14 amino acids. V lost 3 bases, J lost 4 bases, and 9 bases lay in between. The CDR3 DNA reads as TGCGCCAGCAGCCAGGAAGGGAGCACCGGGGAGCTGTTTTTT. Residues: CASSQEGSTGELFF.

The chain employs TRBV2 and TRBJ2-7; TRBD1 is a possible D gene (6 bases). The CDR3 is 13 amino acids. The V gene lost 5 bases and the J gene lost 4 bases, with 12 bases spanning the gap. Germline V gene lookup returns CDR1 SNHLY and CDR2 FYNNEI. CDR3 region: CASSWEQGYEQYF. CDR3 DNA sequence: TGTGCCAGCAGTTGGGAACAGGGATACGAGCAGTACTTC.

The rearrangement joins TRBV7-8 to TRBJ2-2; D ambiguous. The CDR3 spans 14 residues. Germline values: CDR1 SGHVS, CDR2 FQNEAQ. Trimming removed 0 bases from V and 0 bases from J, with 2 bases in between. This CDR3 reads CASSLAPNTGELFF. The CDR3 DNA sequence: TGTGCCAGCAGCTTAGCGCCGAACACCGGGGAGCTGTTTTTT.

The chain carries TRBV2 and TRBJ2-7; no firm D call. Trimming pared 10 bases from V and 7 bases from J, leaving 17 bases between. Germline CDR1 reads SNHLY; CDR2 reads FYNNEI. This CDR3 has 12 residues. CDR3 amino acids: CATGSPPEEQYF. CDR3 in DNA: TGTGCCACCGGGTCCCCACCCGAGGAGCAGTACTTC.

DNA for the CDR3: TGTGCCACCAGCAGAGCGCGGGTACAAGAGACCCAGTACTTC. Its translation: CATSRARVQETQYF. This chain links TRBV15 with TRBJ2-5; perhaps TRBD2 as D (5 bases). Germline assignment: CDR1 LNHNV and CDR2 YYDKDF (reference sequence). V lost 1 base to trimming and J lost 2 bases, with 8 bases between them. This CDR3 spans 14 amino acids.

CDR3 DNA: TGTGCCAGCAGTTCAGCCCCCGGAGCCTACAATGAGCAGTTCTTC. It translates to CASSSAPGAYNEQFF. V and J are TRBV7-3 and TRBJ2-1; no definite D call. CDR1 is SGHTA, CDR2 FQGTGA, per germline. V gave up 6 bases and J gave up 2 bases, with 14 bases separating them. This CDR3 comprises 15 residues.

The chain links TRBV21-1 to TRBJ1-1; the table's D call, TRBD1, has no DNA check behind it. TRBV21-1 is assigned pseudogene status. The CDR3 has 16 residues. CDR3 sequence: CASSKVPGGMNTEAFF. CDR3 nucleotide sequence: TGTGCCAGCAGCAAAGTTCCAGGGGGGATGAACACTGAAGCTTTCTTT.

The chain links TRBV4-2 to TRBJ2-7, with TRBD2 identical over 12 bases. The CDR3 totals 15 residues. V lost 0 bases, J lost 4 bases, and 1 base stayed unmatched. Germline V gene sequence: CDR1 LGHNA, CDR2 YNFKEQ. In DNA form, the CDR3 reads TGTGCCAGCAGCCAAGAGACTAGCGGGGGTTACGAGCAGTACTTC. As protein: CASSQETSGGYEQYF.

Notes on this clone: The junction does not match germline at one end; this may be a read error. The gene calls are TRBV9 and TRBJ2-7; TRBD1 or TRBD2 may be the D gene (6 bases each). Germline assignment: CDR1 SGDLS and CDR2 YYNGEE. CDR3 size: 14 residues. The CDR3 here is CASSEEEGGLRVFF. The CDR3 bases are TGTGCCAGCAGCGAGGAAGAGGGGGGACTCCGCGTCTTCTTC.

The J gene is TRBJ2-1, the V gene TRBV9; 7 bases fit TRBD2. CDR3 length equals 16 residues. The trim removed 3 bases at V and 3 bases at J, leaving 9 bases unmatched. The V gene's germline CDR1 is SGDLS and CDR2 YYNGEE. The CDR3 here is CASSASGRPIYNEQFF. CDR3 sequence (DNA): TGTGCCAGCAGCGCGTCCGGGAGGCCAATCTACAATGAGCAGTTCTTC.

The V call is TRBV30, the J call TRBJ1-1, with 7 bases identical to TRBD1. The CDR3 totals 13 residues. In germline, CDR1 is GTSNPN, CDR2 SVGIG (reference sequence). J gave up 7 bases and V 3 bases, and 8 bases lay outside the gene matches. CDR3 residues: CAWSPSGQIEAFF. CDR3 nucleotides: TGTGCCTGGAGCCCCTCGGGACAGATTGAAGCTTTCTTT.

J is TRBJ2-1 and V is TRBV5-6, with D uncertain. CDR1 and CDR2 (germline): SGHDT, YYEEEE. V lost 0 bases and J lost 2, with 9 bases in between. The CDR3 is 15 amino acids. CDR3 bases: TGTGCCAGCAGCTTGGGTCCAGGTCCCTACAATGAGCAGTTCTTC. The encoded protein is CASSLGPGPYNEQFF.

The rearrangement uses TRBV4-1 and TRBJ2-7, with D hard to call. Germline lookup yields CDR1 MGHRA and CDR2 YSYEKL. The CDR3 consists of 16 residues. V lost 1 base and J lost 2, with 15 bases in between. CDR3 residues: CASSQVISTGTYEQYF. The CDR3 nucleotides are TGCGCCAGCAGCCAAGTAATCTCGACCGGCACCTACGAGCAGTACTTC.

CDR3 sequence: CASSPGTQNYEQYF. Here the CDR3 DNA reads TGCGCCAGCAGCCCTGGAACACAGAACTACGAGCAGTACTTC. This chain joins TRBV5-1 and TRBJ2-7; no definite D call. From germline, CDR1 is SGHRS and CDR2 YFSETQ. The CDR3 has 14 residues. V was shortened by 4 bases and J by 3 bases, with 14 bases between the two germline ends.

The CDR3 sequence: CASSLIAGEAPYNEQFF. For the CDR3, the DNA is TGTGCCAGCAGCTTAATAGCGGGAGAGGCCCCCTACAATGAGCAGTTCTTC. V and J are TRBV7-3 and TRBJ2-1; 9 nucleotides match TRBD2. Germline assignment: CDR1 SGHTA and CDR2 FQGTGA. V trimming: 1 base; J trimming: 2 bases; junction bases outside the gene matches: 6. This CDR3 spans 17 amino acids.

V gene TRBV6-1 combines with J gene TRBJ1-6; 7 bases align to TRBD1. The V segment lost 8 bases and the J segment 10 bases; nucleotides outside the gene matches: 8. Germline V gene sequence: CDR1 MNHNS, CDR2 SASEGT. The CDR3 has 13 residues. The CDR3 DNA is TGTGCCAGCTCTAGGGACAGAGGGTCACCCCTCCACTTT. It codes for CASSRDRGSPLHF.

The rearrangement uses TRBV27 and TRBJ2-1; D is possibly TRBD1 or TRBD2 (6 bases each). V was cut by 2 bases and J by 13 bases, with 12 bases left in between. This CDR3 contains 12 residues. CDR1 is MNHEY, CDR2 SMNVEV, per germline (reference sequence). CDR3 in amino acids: CASSLIGGPQFF. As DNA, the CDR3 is TGTGCCAGCAGTTTAATCGGGGGCCCTCAGTTCTTC.

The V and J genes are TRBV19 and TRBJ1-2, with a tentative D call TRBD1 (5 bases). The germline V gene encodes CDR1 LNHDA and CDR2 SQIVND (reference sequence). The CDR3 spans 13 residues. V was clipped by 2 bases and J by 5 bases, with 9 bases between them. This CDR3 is CASSIRREYGYTF. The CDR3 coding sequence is TGTGCCAGTAGTATACGCAGGGAATATGGCTACACCTTC.

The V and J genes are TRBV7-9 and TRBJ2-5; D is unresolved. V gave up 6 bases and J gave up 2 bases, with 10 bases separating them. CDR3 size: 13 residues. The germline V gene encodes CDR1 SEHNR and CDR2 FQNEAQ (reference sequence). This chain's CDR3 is CASSSQIQETQYF. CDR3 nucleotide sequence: TGTGCCAGCAGTTCCCAGATACAAGAGACCCAGTACTTC.

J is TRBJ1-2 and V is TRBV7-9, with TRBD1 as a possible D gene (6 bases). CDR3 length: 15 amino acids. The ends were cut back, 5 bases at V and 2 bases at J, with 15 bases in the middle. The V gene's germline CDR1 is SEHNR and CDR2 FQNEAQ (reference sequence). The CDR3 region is CASSVKDRTNYGYTF. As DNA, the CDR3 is TGTGCCAGCAGCGTCAAGGACAGAACGAACTATGGCTACACCTTC. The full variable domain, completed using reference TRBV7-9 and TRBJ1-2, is DTGVSQNPRHKITKRGQNVTFRCDPISEHNRLYWYRQTLGQGPEFLTYFQNEAQLEKSRLLSDRFSAERPKGSFSTLEIQRTEQGDSAMYLCASSVKDRTNYGYTFGSGTRLTVV.

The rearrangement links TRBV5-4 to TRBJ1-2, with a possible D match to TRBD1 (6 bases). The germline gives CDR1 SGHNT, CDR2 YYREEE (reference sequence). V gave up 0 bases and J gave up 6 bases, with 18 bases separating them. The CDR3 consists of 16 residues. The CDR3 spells CASSLAVGAISDGYTF. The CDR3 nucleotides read TGTGCCAGCAGCTTGGCCGTGGGGGCGATAAGTGATGGCTACACCTTC.

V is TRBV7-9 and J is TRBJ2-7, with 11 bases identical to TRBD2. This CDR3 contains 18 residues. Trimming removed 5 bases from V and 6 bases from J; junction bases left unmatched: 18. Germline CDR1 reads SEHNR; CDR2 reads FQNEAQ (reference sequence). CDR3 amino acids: CASSPRGSGRDILLEQYF. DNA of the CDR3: TGTGCCAGCAGCCCCCGTGGTAGCGGGAGGGATATCCTTCTCGAGCAGTACTTC. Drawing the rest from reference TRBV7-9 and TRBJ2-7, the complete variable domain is DTGVSQNPRHKITKRGQNVTFRCDPISEHNRLYWYRQTLGQGPEFLTYFQNEAQLEKSRLLSDRFSAERPKGSFSTLEIQRTEQGDSAMYLCASSPRGSGRDILLEQYFGPGTRLTVT.